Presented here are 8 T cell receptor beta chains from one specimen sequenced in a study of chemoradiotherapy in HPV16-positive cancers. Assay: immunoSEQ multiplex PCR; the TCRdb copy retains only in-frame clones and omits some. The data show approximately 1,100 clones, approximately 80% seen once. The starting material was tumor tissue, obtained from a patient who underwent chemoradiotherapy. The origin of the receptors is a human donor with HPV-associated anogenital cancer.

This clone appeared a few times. The CDR3 region has the DNA TGTGCCAGTAGCGTGGGACAGGGGGCGTCCGGGGAGCTGTTTTTT. This sequence encodes CASSVGQGASGELFF. The rearrangement uses TRBV19 and TRBJ2-2; 12 bases are shared with TRBD1. The V segment lost 6 bases and the J segment 6 bases; nucleotides outside the gene matches: 5. The CDR3 runs 15 residues. Germline CDR1 is LNHDA and CDR2 is SQIVND (reference sequence). Supplemented by reference TRBV19 and TRBJ2-2, the full variable domain reads DGGITQSPKYLFRKEGQNVTLSCEQNLNHDAMYWYRQDPGQGLRLIYYSQIVNDFQKGDIAEGYSVSREKKESFPLTVTSAQKNPTAFYLCASSVGQGASGELFFGEGSRLTVL.

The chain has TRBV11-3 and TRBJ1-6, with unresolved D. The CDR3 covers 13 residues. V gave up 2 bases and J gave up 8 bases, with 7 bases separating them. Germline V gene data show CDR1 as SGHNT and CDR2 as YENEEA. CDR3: CASSLNSYSPLHF. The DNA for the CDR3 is TGTGCCAGCAGCTTAAACAGTTATTCACCCCTCCACTTT.

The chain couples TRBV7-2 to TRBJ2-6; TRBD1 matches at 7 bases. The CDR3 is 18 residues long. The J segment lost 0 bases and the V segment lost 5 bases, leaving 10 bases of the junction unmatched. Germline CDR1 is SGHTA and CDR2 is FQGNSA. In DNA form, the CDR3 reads TGTGCCAGCAGCGGATACAGGGGATTGAGCTCTGGGGCCAACGTCCTGACTTTC. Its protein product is CASSGYRGLSSGANVLTF. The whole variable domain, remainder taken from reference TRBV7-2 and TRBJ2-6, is GAGVSQSPSNKVTEKGKDVELRCDPISGHTALYWYRQSLGQGLEFLIYFQGNSAPDKSGLPSDRFSAERTGGSVSTLTIQRTQQEDSAVYLCASSGYRGLSSGANVLTFGAGSRLTVL.

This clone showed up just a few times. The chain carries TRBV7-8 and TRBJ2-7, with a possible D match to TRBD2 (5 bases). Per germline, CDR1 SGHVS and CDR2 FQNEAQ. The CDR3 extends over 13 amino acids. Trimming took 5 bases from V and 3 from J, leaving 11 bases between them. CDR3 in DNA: TGTGCCAGCAGCCGGACTGAGGTCTACGAGCAGTACTTC. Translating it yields CASSRTEVYEQYF. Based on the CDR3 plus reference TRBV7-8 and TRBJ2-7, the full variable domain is GAGVSQSPRYKVAKRGQDVALRCDPISGHVSLFWYQQALGQGPEFLTYFQNEAQLDKSGLPSDRFFAERPEGSVSTLKIQRTQQEDSAVYLCASSRTEVYEQYFGPGTRLTVT.

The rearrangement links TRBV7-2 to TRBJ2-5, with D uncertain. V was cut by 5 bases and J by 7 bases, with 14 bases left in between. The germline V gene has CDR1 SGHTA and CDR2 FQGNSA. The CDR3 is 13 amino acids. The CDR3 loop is CASSPEWKGTQYF. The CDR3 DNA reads TGTGCCAGCAGCCCCGAATGGAAAGGGACCCAGTACTTC. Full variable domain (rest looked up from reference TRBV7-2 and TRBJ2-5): GAGVSQSPSNKVTEKGKDVELRCDPISGHTALYWYRQSLGQGLEFLIYFQGNSAPDKSGLPSDRFSAERTGGSVSTLTIQRTQQEDSAVYLCASSPEWKGTQYFGPGTRLLVL.

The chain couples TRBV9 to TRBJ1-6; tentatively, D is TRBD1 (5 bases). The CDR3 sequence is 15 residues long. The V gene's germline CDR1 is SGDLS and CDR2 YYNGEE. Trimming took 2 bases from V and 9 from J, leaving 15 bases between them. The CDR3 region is CASSVDPSRGSPLHF. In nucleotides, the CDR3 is TGTGCCAGCAGCGTGGACCCCTCGAGGGGTTCACCCCTCCACTTT.

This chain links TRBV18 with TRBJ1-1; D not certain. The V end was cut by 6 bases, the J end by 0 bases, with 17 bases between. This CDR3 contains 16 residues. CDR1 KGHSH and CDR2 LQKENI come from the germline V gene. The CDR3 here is CASSLLPLGVNTEAFF. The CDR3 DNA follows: TGTGCCAGCTCCCTACTACCCCTCGGTGTGAACACTGAAGCTTTCTTT.

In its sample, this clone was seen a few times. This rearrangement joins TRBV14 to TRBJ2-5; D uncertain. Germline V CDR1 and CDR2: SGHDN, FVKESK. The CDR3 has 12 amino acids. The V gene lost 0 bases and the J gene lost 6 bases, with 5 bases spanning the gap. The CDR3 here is CASSQDRKTQYF. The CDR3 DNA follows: TGTGCCAGCAGCCAAGATAGGAAGACCCAGTACTTC.